These T cell receptor beta chains were read from a single sample in a study of cytomegalovirus exposure and HLA in healthy donors. Method: immunoSEQ multiplex PCR; TCRdb's copy keeps in-frame clones and lacks some. The data contain more than 100,000 clones, 63% of them singletons. Sequencing was performed on PBMCs. Receptors originate from a man aged 40-55 years in good health and CMV-seropositive. CDR3s include the opening cysteine and the closing phenylalanine or tryptophan. Fields, in order: clone size, D gene, V gene, J gene, CDR3 protein, CDR3 DNA. D genes are given only for firm matches. Only some rows state a clone size, as once, few, many or a class for expanded clones.

once	-	TRBV11-2	TRBJ1-3	CASSLSLGNTIYF	TGTGCCAGCAGCCTATCTCTAGGAAACACCATATATTTT
-	-	TRBV6-1	TRBJ1-1	CASSVGWGNTEAFF	TGTGCCAGCAGTGTGGGGTGGGGCAACACTGAAGCTTTCTTT
few	TRBD1	TRBV19	TRBJ2-6	CASSLPGQGAGANVLTF	TGTGCCAGTAGTCTACCGGGACAGGGTGCTGGGGCCAACGTCCTGACTTTC
-	-	TRBV19	TRBJ2-5	CASRSWGVAGETQYF	TGTGCCAGTAGGAGTTGGGGTGTGGCGGGGGAGACCCAGTACTTC
-	-	TRBV27	TRBJ2-7	CASSNAEMNSYEQYF	TGTGCCAGCAGCAATGCAGAAATGAACTCCTACGAGCAGTACTTC
-	TRBD2	TRBV18	TRBJ2-1	CASSPLVLADTYNEQFF	TGTGCCAGCTCACCACTGGTACTAGCGGATACCTACAATGAGCAGTTCTTC
few	-	TRBV29-1	TRBJ1-1	CSVEREEAFF	TGCAGCGTTGAGCGGGAAGAAGCTTTCTTT
-	-	TRBV12-5	TRBJ2-1	CASGFLPGQAYNEQFF	TGTGCTAGTGGTTTCCTACCGGGACAAGCATACAATGAGCAGTTCTTC
-	-	TRBV9	TRBJ1-5	CASTTRGVVQPQHF	TGTGCCAGCACCACTCGGGGGGTAGTTCAGCCCCAGCATTTT
-	-	TRBV28	TRBJ2-3	CASSSTNTDTQYF	TGTGCCAGCAGTTCTACTAACACAGATACGCAGTATTTT
-	-	TRBV7-3	TRBJ2-3	CASSFSYSSTDTQYF	TGTGCCAGCAGCTTTTCCTACTCTAGCACAGATACGCAGTATTTT
-	-	TRBV6-6	TRBJ2-3	CASSYSGQTTDTQYF	TGTGCCAGCAGTTACTCCGGACAGACCACAGATACGCAGTATTTT
-	-	TRBV10-1	TRBJ2-2	CASGTQNTGELFF	TGCGCCAGCGGGACACAAAACACCGGGGAGCTGTTTTTT
-	TRBD1	TRBV7-2	TRBJ2-5	CASSPGQGAETQYF	TGTGCCAGCAGCCCCGGACAGGGGGCAGAGACCCAGTACTTC
-	TRBD2	TRBV7-9	TRBJ2-6	CASSFNGGSGANVLTF	TGTGCCAGCAGCTTTAACGGGGGGTCTGGGGCCAACGTCCTGACTTTC
-	-	TRBV19	TRBJ1-1	CASSIWGQGKGTEAFF	TGTGCCAGTAGTATTTGGGGTCAGGGGAAGGGCACTGAAGCTTTCTTT
-	-	TRBV6-1	TRBJ2-2	CASSITGAGELFF	TGTGCCAGCAGTATAACAGGCGCCGGGGAGCTGTTTTTT
once	-	TRBV7-2	TRBJ2-7	CASSLPPNEQYF	TGTGCCAGCAGCTTACCCCCCAACGAGCAGTACTTC
-	TRBD1	TRBV25-1	TRBJ2-1	CASSELSTGGNNEQFF	TGTGCCAGCAGTGAACTCTCGACAGGGGGCAACAATGAGCAGTTCTTC
-	-	TRBV7-2	TRBJ2-2	CASSLVSTGELFF	TGTGCCAGCAGCTTAGTGAGCACCGGGGAGCTGTTTTTT
once	TRBD2	TRBV7-8	TRBJ2-7	CASSLTSGGPRTEQYF	TGTGCCAGCAGCTTGACTAGCGGGGGCCCCCGCACGGAGCAGTACTTC
-	-	TRBV7-9	TRBJ1-3	CASSFTRGLSGNTIYF	TGTGCCAGCAGCTTTACCAGGGGCCTCTCTGGAAACACCATATATTTT
-	TRBD2	TRBV2	TRBJ2-5	CASSREGETQYF	TGTGCCAGCAGTAGGGAGGGGGAGACCCAGTACTTC
-	TRBD2	TRBV28	TRBJ2-5	CASSTWTSGRLETQYF	TGTGCCAGCAGTACCTGGACTAGCGGGAGATTGGAGACCCAGTACTTC
-	TRBD2	TRBV5-6	TRBJ2-7	CASSPRKSSGGLYEQYF	TGTGCCAGCAGCCCCCGAAAGAGTAGCGGGGGTTTATACGAGCAGTACTTC
-	TRBD1	TRBV4-1	TRBJ2-7	CASSQAAHGDSQYEQYF	TGCGCCAGCAGCCAGGCCGCTCACGGGGACAGCCAGTACGAGCAGTACTTC
few	-	TRBV7-2	TRBJ2-1	CASSLAPRTTTEQFF	TGTGCCAGCAGCTTAGCGCCCCGGACTACTACAGAGCAGTTCTTC
-	-	TRBV6-1	TRBJ2-3	CASSEVADTQYF	TGTGCCAGCAGTGAAGTCGCAGATACGCAGTATTTT
-	-	TRBV29-1	TRBJ1-1	CSWGGNTEAFF	TGCAGCTGGGGGGGGAACACTGAAGCTTTCTTT
-	-	TRBV5-4	TRBJ2-5	CASSFVSEETQYF	TGTGCCAGCAGCTTTGTAAGCGAAGAGACCCAGTACTTC
-	TRBD1	TRBV5-6	TRBJ1-2	CASSFRDRANYGYTF	TGTGCCAGCAGCTTCCGGGACAGAGCTAACTATGGCTACACCTTC
-	-	TRBV2	TRBJ2-2	CASRQLGGELFF	TGTGCCAGCAGACAGCTGGGCGGGGAGCTGTTTTTT
-	TRBD2	TRBV10-3	TRBJ2-2	CAISELSGGGTGELFF	TGTGCCATCAGTGAGCTCAGCGGGGGAGGTACCGGGGAGCTGTTTTTT
-	-	TRBV19	TRBJ2-3	CASSPLLGRTDTQYF	TGTGCCAGTAGTCCCTTGTTGGGGAGGACAGATACGCAGTATTTT
-	-	TRBV4-1	TRBJ2-7	CASSPNSFNEQYF	TGCGCCAGCAGCCCGAATAGCTTCAACGAGCAGTACTTC
-	TRBD2	TRBV7-9	TRBJ2-7	CASSLSGRAEQYF	TGTGCCAGCAGCCTTAGCGGGAGGGCCGAGCAGTACTTC
-	-	TRBV4-3	TRBJ2-1	CASSQDRRNYNEQFF	TGCGCCAGCAGCCAAGATCGGAGAAATTACAATGAGCAGTTCTTC
-	-	TRBV11-2	TRBJ2-2	CASSLDRTNTGELFF	TGTGCCAGCAGCCTTGACAGGACCAACACCGGGGAGCTGTTTTTT
-	TRBD1	TRBV18	TRBJ2-5	CASSPGTVETQYF	TGTGCCAGCTCACCAGGGACAGTAGAGACCCAGTACTTC
-	-	TRBV12-5	TRBJ2-3	CASGLVFRNIGRATTDTQYF	TGTGCTAGTGGTTTGGTATTTAGGAATATTGGGCGGGCAACCACAGATACGCAGTATTTT
-	-	TRBV9	TRBJ2-2	CASSPLWGLNTGELFF	TGTGCCAGCAGCCCCCTCTGGGGGCTCAACACCGGGGAGCTGTTTTTT
-	TRBD1	TRBV7-9	TRBJ1-1	CASSSSTGGASEAFF	TGTGCCAGCAGCTCCTCGACAGGGGGCGCGTCTGAAGCTTTCTTT
-	-	TRBV30	TRBJ2-5	CAWRTGGWETQYF	TGTGCGTGGAGGACGGGGGGCTGGGAGACCCAGTACTTC
-	TRBD2	TRBV10-3	TRBJ2-3	CAISDPLTSGYAASTDTQYF	TGTGCCATCAGTGACCCGTTGACTAGCGGCTACGCCGCTAGCACAGATACGCAGTATTTT
-	-	TRBV18	TRBJ1-2	CASSPRLRVDYGYTF	TGTGCCAGCTCACCCCGCCTGAGGGTGGACTATGGCTACACCTTC
-	-	TRBV6-1	TRBJ1-2	CASSVPERNYYGYTF	TGTGCCAGCAGTGTTCCAGAGCGAAACTACTATGGCTACACCTTC
-	TRBD1	TRBV2	TRBJ2-3	CASSEFNPGQGPPTQYF	TGTGCCAGCAGTGAATTTAATCCGGGACAGGGGCCGCCTACGCAGTATTTT
-	-	TRBV11-3	TRBJ2-7	CASSSTASRTLTPDEQYF	TGTGCCAGCAGCTCCACCGCGTCGCGGACTCTGACGCCCGACGAGCAGTACTTC
-	-	TRBV5-4	TRBJ2-5	CASRGGQQETQYF	TGTGCCAGCAGGGGGGGACAGCAAGAGACCCAGTACTTC
-	-	TRBV9	TRBJ2-2	CASSSRPRRSDTGELFF	TGTGCCAGCAGCTCCCGCCCGAGGCGGTCGGACACCGGGGAGCTGTTTTTT
-	TRBD1	TRBV10-3	TRBJ1-4	CAISESKGANEKLFF	TGTGCCATCAGTGAGTCCAAGGGGGCGAATGAAAAACTGTTTTTC
-	-	TRBV5-1	TRBJ1-5	CASSLEGDRPQHF	TGCGCCAGCAGCTTGGAAGGGGATCGGCCCCAGCATTTT
-	-	TRBV9	TRBJ1-1	CASSVAPTGTEAFF	TGTGCCAGCAGCGTAGCCCCTACGGGCACTGAAGCTTTCTTT